These 32 T cell receptor beta chains were sequenced from one sample in a study of T cells in severe cutaneous drug reactions. Libraries were made by iRepertoire multiplex PCR with TCR subtype-specific primers for bulk and single-cell sequencing. TCRdb derives one entry per CDR3 protein from the multiplex PCR reads, leaving out DNA. This repertoire includes 3,500 to 4,500 distinct CDR3 sequences. Sequenced patients had Stevens-Johnson syndrome or toxic epidermal necrolysis caused by carbamazepine. The sample consisted of PBMCs. These receptors originate from a human donor with Stevens-Johnson syndrome, a severe cutaneous drug reaction.

The chain recombines TRBV3-1 with TRBJ1-1; without DNA, the TCRdb call of TRBD1 cannot be checked. The CDR3 contains 14 residues. Germline V gene data show CDR1 as LGHDT and CDR2 as YNNKEL (reference sequence). The CDR3 loop reads CASSQDPVDTEAFF.

This sequence joins TRBV12-5 and TRBJ1-5; the D gene TCRdb calls, TRBD1, cannot be checked with no DNA. This CDR3 has 12 amino acids. Germline V CDR1 and CDR2: LGHNT, FRNRAP. This CDR3 is CASTGGNQPQHF.

The V gene is TRBV5-5, the J gene TRBJ1-1; TCRdb lists TRBD1, though no DNA is available to test this call. The CDR3 is made up of 17 amino acids. Germline V gene data show CDR1 as SGHKS and CDR2 as YYEKEE (reference sequence). The CDR3: CASSLMGQGAMNTEAFF.

In terms of frequency, this clonotype is medium-sized. The rearrangement uses TRBV6-1 and TRBJ2-3; the D call of TRBD2 rests on TCRdb alone, since no DNA is present to check it. The CDR3 has 18 amino acids. Germline CDR1 is MNHNS and CDR2 is SASEGT. The CDR3 spells CASSMLRDLGRSTDTQYF.

This clonotype is large by frequency. The chain uses TRBV2 and TRBJ2-5; no DNA is available, so the TRBD2 call from TCRdb remains unchecked. CDR3 length equals 18 residues. Per germline, CDR1 SNHLY and CDR2 FYNNEI. The CDR3 spells CASSSIAWIGPYQETQYF. Together with reference TRBV2 and TRBJ2-5, the CDR3 gives the full variable domain: EPEVTQTPSHQVTQMGQEVILRCVPISNHLYFYWYRQILGQKVEFLVSFYNNEISEKSEIFDDQFSVERPDGSNFTLKIRSTKLEDSAMYFCASSSIAWIGPYQETQYFGPGTRLLVL.

The chain links TRBV7-9 to TRBJ2-1; TCRdb outputs TRBD1, but without DNA this stays unchecked. The CDR3 contains 15 residues. The V gene's germline CDR1 is SEHNR and CDR2 FQNEAQ (reference sequence). The chain's CDR3 is CASSFPQGDSNEQFF.

J is TRBJ1-6 and V is TRBV14. This CDR3 has 14 amino acids. The V gene's germline CDR1 is SGHDN and CDR2 FVKESK. The CDR3 loop is CASSQDWTNSPLHF.

The chain has TRBV12-5 and TRBJ2-5; TCRdb picks TRBD2, but there is no DNA to check that call. The CDR3 contains 18 residues. CDR1 is LGHNT, CDR2 FRNRAP, per germline. CDR3 loop: CASGLVALTSGTQETQYF. The whole variable domain, remainder taken from reference TRBV12-5 and TRBJ2-5, is DARVTQTPRHKVTEMGQEVTMRCQPILGHNTVFWYRQTMMQGLELLAYFRNRAPLDDSGMPKDRFSAEMPDATLATLKIQPSEPRDSAVYFCASGLVALTSGTQETQYFGPGTRLLVL.

V and J are TRBV19 and TRBJ2-3; the TRBD1 assignment by TCRdb is unverifiable without DNA. The CDR3 sequence is 15 residues long. Germline CDR1 LNHDA, CDR2 SQIVND (reference sequence). The chain's CDR3 is CASSGGSGVTDTQYF.

The chain employs TRBV10-2 and TRBJ1-5; TCRdb returns TRBD1, unconfirmable since there is no DNA. Germline V gene data show CDR1 as WSHSY and CDR2 as SAAADI. This CDR3 has 13 residues. The CDR3 here is CASSKGGGQPQHF.

The rearrangement links TRBV14 to TRBJ1-4; TCRdb reports TRBD1, a call that lacks DNA to check it against. This CDR3 comprises 15 residues. From germline, CDR1 is SGHDN and CDR2 FVKESK. The CDR3: CASSQDGGSVEKLFF. The complete variable domain, with remaining parts taken from reference TRBV14 and TRBJ1-4, reads EAGVTQFPSHSVIEKGQTVTLRCDPISGHDNLYWYRRVMGKEIKFLLHFVKESKQDESGMPNNRFLAERTGGTYSTLKVQPAELEDSGVYFCASSQDGGSVEKLFFGSGTQLSVL.

The chain couples TRBV7-9 to TRBJ1-2. The CDR3 covers 17 residues. CDR1 SEHNR and CDR2 FQNEAQ come from the germline V gene (reference sequence). Here the CDR3 reads CASKRYRTPVFSYGYTF.

CDR3 region: CASKGQVFSGELFF. The chain carries TRBV12-3 or TRBV12-4 and TRBJ2-2; TCRdb calls TRBD1, which cannot be checked without DNA. This CDR3 spans 14 amino acids.

This chain joins TRBV28 and TRBJ2-1; absent DNA, TCRdb's TRBD1 call cannot be checked. The CDR3 totals 15 residues. Germline CDR1 reads MDHEN; CDR2 reads SYDVKM. CDR3 residues: CASSFSGAGYNEQFF.

Judged by frequency, this clonotype is medium-sized. The J gene is TRBJ2-5, the V gene TRBV29-1; TCRdb lists TRBD1, though no DNA is available to test this call. The germline V gene encodes CDR1 SQVTM and CDR2 ANQGSEA. The CDR3 extends over 13 amino acids. The chain's CDR3 is CSTRTGFVETQYF.

The chain joins TRBV7-3 to TRBJ1-3. Germline V gene sequence: CDR1 SGHTA, CDR2 FQGTGA. The length of the CDR3 is 14 residues. The CDR3 region is CASSAESSGNTIYF.

The gene calls are TRBV18 and TRBJ1-1; lacking DNA, the TRBD1 call made by TCRdb goes unchecked. Germline V lookup: CDR1 KGHSH, CDR2 LQKENI. The length of the CDR3 is 13 residues. CDR3 sequence: CASSPRTGSEAFF.

The chain uses TRBV3-1 and TRBJ2-7; TCRdb lists TRBD2, though no DNA is available to test this call. CDR3 length: 16 residues. Germline V CDR1 and CDR2: LGHDT, YNNKEL (reference sequence). The CDR3 sequence is CASSPFFSGDSYEQYF.

The chain has TRBV20-1 and TRBJ2-1. This CDR3 contains 12 residues. The germline V gene encodes CDR1 DFQATT and CDR2 SNEGSKA (reference sequence). Here the CDR3 reads CSARPEGDEQFF.

The chain links TRBV19 to TRBJ1-5; TCRdb calls TRBD1, which cannot be checked without DNA. The CDR3 has 14 residues. Germline V gives CDR1 LNHDA, CDR2 SQIVND (reference sequence). CDR3 in amino acids: CASKGGTLHQPQHF. The variable domain in full, completed from reference TRBV19 and TRBJ1-5, reads DGGITQSPKYLFRKEGQNVTLSCEQNLNHDAMYWYRQDPGQGLRLIYYSQIVNDFQKGDIAEGYSVSREKKESFPLTVTSAQKNPTAFYLCASKGGTLHQPQHFGDGTRLSIL.

This clonotype is classed as medium-sized by frequency. The chain links TRBV29-1 to TRBJ1-5. The CDR3 totals 14 residues. Germline-derived CDR1 and CDR2 are SQVTM and ANQGSEA. The CDR3 loop reads CSVRDGGSNQPQHF. Combining the CDR3 with reference TRBV29-1 and TRBJ1-5 gives the whole variable domain SAVISQKPSRDICQRGTSLTIQCQVDSQVTMMFWYRQQPGQSLTLIATANQGSEATYESGFVIDKFPISRPNLTFSTLTVSNMSPEDSSIYLCSVRDGGSNQPQHFGDGTRLSIL.

V is TRBV27 and J is TRBJ2-7; TCRdb gives TRBD2 as the D gene, but with no DNA this cannot be confirmed. CDR1 and CDR2 from the germline V gene are MNHEY and SMNVEV (reference sequence). This CDR3 contains 17 residues. CDR3 in amino acids: CASSPSMTLAGPYEQYF.

The J gene is TRBJ2-7, the V gene TRBV6-4. Germline V gene sequence: CDR1 MRHNA, CDR2 SNTAGT. This CDR3 spans 13 amino acids. Here the CDR3 reads CASSDSRPYEQYF.

This clonotype counts as medium-sized (0.01 to 0.1%) by frequency. The chain carries TRBV7-8 and TRBJ2-3. The CDR3 totals 15 residues. Germline CDR1 is SGHVS and CDR2 is FQNEAQ. The CDR3 is CASSLRSPSTDTQYF.

The V gene is TRBV19, the J gene TRBJ2-7. CDR1 is LNHDA, CDR2 SQIVND, per germline (reference sequence). This CDR3 spans 15 amino acids. CDR3 in amino acids: CASSIRQASSYEQYF.

The chain uses TRBV12-5 and TRBJ2-1; the TRBD2 assignment by TCRdb is unverifiable without DNA. The V gene's germline CDR1 is LGHNT and CDR2 FRNRAP. This CDR3 spans 12 amino acids. The CDR3 loop reads CASGLTSAEQFF.

This clonotype ranks as medium-sized in terms of frequency. The chain combines TRBV6-4 with TRBJ2-6. Germline V gene data show CDR1 as MRHNA and CDR2 as SNTAGT. This CDR3 has 16 residues. CDR3 in amino acids: CASSDTLGSGANVLTF.

This chain uses TRBV12-3 or TRBV12-4 with TRBJ1-2; TCRdb lists TRBD1, though no DNA is available to test this call. The CDR3 is 12 residues long. The CDR3: CASRGTDYGYTF.

Its frequency marks this clonotype as medium-sized. The rearrangement uses TRBV10-2 and TRBJ1-1. The CDR3 runs 12 residues. CDR1 and CDR2 (germline): WSHSY, SAAADI. CDR3 in amino acids: CASSRGGTEAFF.

The chain combines TRBV19 with TRBJ2-3; TCRdb calls TRBD2, which cannot be checked without DNA. The germline V gene has CDR1 LNHDA and CDR2 SQIVND (reference sequence). The CDR3 consists of 13 residues. This chain's CDR3 is CASLARFTDTQYF.

The rearrangement links TRBV7-2 to TRBJ2-7. Germline-derived CDR1 and CDR2 are SGHTA and FQGNSA. The CDR3 has 15 amino acids. CDR3 sequence: CASSLWSSSSYEQYF.

The chain has TRBV20-1 and TRBJ1-1. The CDR3 length is 11 residues. Germline lookup yields CDR1 DFQATT and CDR2 SNEGSKA (reference sequence). CDR3 amino acids: CSAKWGTEAFF.